The following is a T cell receptor beta chain sequence with its context. TCRdb's copy holds only in-frame clones and misses some; the assay was immunoSEQ multiplex PCR. The profile covers around 200,000 clones, with 70% to 90% appearing a single time and approximately 3% taken by the ten largest. CDR3 length: 11 amino acids. Per germline, CDR1 SQVTM and CDR2 ANQGSEA. V gave up 3 bases and J gave up 7 bases; unmatched junction bases: 2. These data come from a study of blood T cell repertoires in COVID-19. The chain employs TRBV29-1 and TRBJ2-7, with 8 nucleotides matching TRBD2. This clonotype originated in a woman between 50 and 59 years old in a cohort exposed to, infected with or recovered from COVID-19 (not recorded which). Sequencing was carried out using PBMCs or T cells enriched from blood (not recorded which). In DNA, the CDR3 is TGCAGCGTTGATGGCGGGAGGGAGCAGTACTTC. It specifies CSVDGGREQYF.